The 5 T cell receptor beta chains reported below all come from one sample, sequenced in a study of control samples from healthy donors and cancer patients. Only in-frame clones appear in the TCRdb table, and some are missing; sequencing was by immunoSEQ multiplex PCR. Here the sample spans about 120,000 clones, 88% being singletons. The sample taken for sequencing was blood. These receptors were obtained from a woman between 65 and 79 years old in good health.

V usage is TRBV7-9 and J usage is TRBJ1-3; D not certain. The V end was cut by 4 bases, the J end by 0 bases, with 10 bases between. Germline CDR1 reads SEHNR; CDR2 reads FQNEAQ (reference sequence). CDR3 size: 15 residues. CDR3 residues: CASSSLGHSGNTIYF. As DNA, the CDR3 is TGTGCCAGCAGCTCCCTGGGCCACTCTGGAAACACCATATATTTT. Based on the CDR3 plus reference TRBV7-9 and TRBJ1-3, the full variable domain is DTGVSQNPRHKITKRGQNVTFRCDPISEHNRLYWYRQTLGQGPEFLTYFQNEAQLEKSRLLSDRFSAERPKGSFSTLEIQRTEQGDSAMYLCASSSLGHSGNTIYFGEGSWLTVV.

The chain joins TRBV6-6 to TRBJ1-2, with D possibly TRBD1 on 5 matching bases. The CDR3 runs 13 residues. Germline assignment: CDR1 MNHNY and CDR2 SVGAGI (reference sequence). Trimming removed 4 bases at V and 6 bases at J, with 12 bases between. The CDR3 spells CASSFTTENGYTF. As DNA, the CDR3 is TGTGCCAGCAGTTTCACGACAGAGAATGGCTACACCTTC.

CDR3 in DNA: TGTGCCAGCAGTTTAATTGGTCCAGGGTGGCAGCCCCAGCATTTT. Amino acid sequence: CASSLIGPGWQPQHF. The chain uses TRBV27 and TRBJ1-5; D might be TRBD1 (5 bases). The germline V gene encodes CDR1 MNHEY and CDR2 SMNVEV (reference sequence). Trimming stripped 2 bases from V and 7 bases from J, with 15 bases between. The CDR3 spans 15 residues.

The rearrangement links TRBV4-3 to TRBJ1-4; 8 nucleotides align to TRBD1. V lost 0 bases and J lost 11; bases outside the gene matches: 8. The germline gives CDR1 LGHNA, CDR2 YSLEER. The CDR3 has 15 amino acids. CDR3 protein: CASSQEWSGGGKLFF. The CDR3 DNA reads TGCGCCAGCAGCCAAGAGTGGTCAGGGGGCGGTAAACTGTTTTTT.

The CDR3 loop is CASSRTGGLSTEAFF. In DNA form, the CDR3 reads TGTGCCAGCAGTAGGACAGGGGGCTTGAGCACTGAAGCTTTCTTT. V is TRBV6-2 or TRBV6-3 and J is TRBJ1-1, with TRBD1 identical over 11 bases. Trimming removed 5 bases from V and 4 bases from J; junction bases left unmatched: 6. CDR3 length equals 15 residues. Germline V lookup: CDR1 MNHEY, CDR2 SVGEGT.